This T cell receptor beta chain derives from a study of cytomegalovirus exposure and HLA in healthy donors. General study findings and limits: Trimming of TCR beta V- and J-genes showed a link, identified in a later analysis, to a missense DCLRE1C variant. Prediction of most subjects' HLA-A and HLA-B alleles by TCR beta sequences was reportedly accurate. In a later analysis, TCR association rates varied by HLA locus: DRB1 most, HLA-C fewest.

At sampling all donors were nominally healthy, likely with unrecorded immune exposures. The PCR used 60 Vbeta and 13 Jbeta primers. TCRdb's copy holds only in-frame clones and misses some; the assay was immunoSEQ multiplex PCR. The profile shows about 170,000 clones, 82% of them singletons. About this clone: Its antigen is as yet unknown.

Germline V lookup: CDR1 MDHEN, CDR2 SYDVKM. The CDR3 covers 14 residues. The germline V and J ends were trimmed by 4 bases and 3 bases, with 10 bases remaining between them. The chain employs TRBV28 and TRBJ1-3, with a tentative D call TRBD1 (5 bases). The source of this sequence is a girl aged 2 to 9 in good health and CMV-seropositive. The specimen was PBMCs. This chain's CDR3 is CASSCRGVGNTIYF. CDR3 bases: TGTGCCAGCAGTTGCCGGGGGGTTGGAAACACCATATATTTT.